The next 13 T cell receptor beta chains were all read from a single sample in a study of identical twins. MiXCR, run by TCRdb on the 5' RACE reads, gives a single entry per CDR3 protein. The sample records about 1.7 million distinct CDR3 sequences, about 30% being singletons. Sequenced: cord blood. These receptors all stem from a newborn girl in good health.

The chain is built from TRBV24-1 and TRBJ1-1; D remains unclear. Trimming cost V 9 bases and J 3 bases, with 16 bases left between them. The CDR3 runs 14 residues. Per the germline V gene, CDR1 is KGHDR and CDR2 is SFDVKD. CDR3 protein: CATGLGGPYTEAFF. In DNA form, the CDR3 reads TGTGCCACCGGGCTGGGAGGGCCATACACTGAAGCTTTCTTT.

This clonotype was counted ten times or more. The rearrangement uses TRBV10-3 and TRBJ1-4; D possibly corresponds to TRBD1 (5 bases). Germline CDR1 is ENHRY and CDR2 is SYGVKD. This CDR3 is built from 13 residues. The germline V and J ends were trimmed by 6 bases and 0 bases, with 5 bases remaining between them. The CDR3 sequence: CAIRTATNEKLFF. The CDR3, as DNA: TGTGCCATCAGGACAGCAACTAATGAAAAACTGTTTTTT.

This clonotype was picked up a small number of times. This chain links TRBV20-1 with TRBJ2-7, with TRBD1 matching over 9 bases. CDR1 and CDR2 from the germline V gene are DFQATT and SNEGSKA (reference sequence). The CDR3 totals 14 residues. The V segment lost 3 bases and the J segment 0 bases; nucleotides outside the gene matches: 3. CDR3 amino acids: CSARGGQGSYEQYF. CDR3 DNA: TGCAGTGCTAGGGGGGGACAGGGCTCCTACGAGCAGTACTTC.

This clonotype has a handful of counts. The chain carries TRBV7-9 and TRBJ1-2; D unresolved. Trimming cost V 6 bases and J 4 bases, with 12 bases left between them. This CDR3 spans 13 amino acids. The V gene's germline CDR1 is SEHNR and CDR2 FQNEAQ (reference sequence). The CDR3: CASSSGPIYGYTF. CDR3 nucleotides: TGTGCCAGCAGTTCGGGCCCAATCTATGGCTACACCTTC.

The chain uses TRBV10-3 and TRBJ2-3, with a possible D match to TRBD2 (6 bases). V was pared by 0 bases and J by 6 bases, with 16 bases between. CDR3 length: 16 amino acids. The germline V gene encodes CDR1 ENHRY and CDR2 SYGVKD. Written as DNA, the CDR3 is TGTGCCATCAGTGAGTCGGCGGCGGGAAGGAGGGATACGCAGTATTTT. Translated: CAISESAAGRRDTQYF.

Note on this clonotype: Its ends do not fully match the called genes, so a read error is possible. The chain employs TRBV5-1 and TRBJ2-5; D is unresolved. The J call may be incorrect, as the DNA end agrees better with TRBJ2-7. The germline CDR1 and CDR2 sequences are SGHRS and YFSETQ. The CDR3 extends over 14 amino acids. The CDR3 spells CTSSLNIPTYEQYF. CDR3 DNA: TGCACCAGCAGCTTGAATATACCAACCTACGAGCAGTACTTC.

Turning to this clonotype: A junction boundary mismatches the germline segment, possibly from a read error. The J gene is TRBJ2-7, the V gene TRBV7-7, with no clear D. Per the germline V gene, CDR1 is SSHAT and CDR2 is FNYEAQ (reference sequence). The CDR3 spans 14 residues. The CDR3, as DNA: TGTGCTAGCAGCCAAGGATTAGCTGCAGACGAGCAGTACTTC. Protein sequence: CASSQGLAADEQYF.

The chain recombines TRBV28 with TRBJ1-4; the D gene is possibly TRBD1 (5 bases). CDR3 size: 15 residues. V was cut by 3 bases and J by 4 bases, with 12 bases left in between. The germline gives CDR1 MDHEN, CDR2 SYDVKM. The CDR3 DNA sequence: TGTGCCAGCAGTTTTCTCGACAGAAATAATGAAAAACTGTTTTTT. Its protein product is CASSFLDRNNEKLFF.

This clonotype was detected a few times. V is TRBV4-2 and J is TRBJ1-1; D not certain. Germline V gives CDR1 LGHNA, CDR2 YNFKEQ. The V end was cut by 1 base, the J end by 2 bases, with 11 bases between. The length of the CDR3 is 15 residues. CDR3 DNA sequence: TGTGCCAGCAGCCAAGCCAGGACGGGAAACACTGAAGCTTTCTTT. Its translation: CASSQARTGNTEAFF.

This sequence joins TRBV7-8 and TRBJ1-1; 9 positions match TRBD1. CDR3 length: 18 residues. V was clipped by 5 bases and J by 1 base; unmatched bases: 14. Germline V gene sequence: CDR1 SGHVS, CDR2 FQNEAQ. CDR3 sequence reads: CASSPRPFGQGRNTEAFF. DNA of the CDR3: TGTGCCAGCAGCCCACGACCTTTCGGACAGGGGAGGAACACTGAAGCTTTCTTT. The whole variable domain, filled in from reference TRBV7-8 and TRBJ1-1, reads GAGVSQSPRYKVAKRGQDVALRCDPISGHVSLFWYQQALGQGPEFLTYFQNEAQLDKSGLPSDRFFAERPEGSVSTLKIQRTQQEDSAVYLCASSPRPFGQGRNTEAFFGQGTRLTVV.

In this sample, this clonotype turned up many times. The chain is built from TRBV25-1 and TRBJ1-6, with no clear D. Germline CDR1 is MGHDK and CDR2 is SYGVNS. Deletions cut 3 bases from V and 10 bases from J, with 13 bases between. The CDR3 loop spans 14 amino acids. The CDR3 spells CASSDLLGGSPLHF. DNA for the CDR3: TGTGCCAGCAGTGACCTCCTTGGTGGCTCACCCCTCCACTTT.

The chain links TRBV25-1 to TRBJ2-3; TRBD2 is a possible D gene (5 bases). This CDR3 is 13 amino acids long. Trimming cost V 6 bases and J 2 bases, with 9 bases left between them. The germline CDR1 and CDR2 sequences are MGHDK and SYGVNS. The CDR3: CASRDWLTDTQYF. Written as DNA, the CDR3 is TGTGCCAGCAGGGACTGGCTCACAGATACGCAGTATTTT. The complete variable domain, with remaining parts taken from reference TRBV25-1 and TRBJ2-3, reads EADIYQTPRYLVIGTGKKITLECSQTMGHDKMYWYQQDPGMELHLIHYSYGVNSTEKGDLSSESTVSRIRTEHFPLTLESARPSHTSQYLCASRDWLTDTQYFGPGTRLTVL.

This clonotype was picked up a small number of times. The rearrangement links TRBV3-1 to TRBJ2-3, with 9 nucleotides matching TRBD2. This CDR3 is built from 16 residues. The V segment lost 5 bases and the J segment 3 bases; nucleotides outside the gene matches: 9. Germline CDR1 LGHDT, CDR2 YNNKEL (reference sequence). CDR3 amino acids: CASSFHGGGVTDTQYF. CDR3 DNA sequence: TGTGCCAGCAGCTTCCATGGCGGGGGGGTTACAGATACGCAGTATTTT.